The clone carrying this T cell receptor beta chain showed up just a few times. V was cut by 6 bases and J by 4 bases, with 16 bases left in between. The V gene's germline CDR1 is MNHEY and CDR2 SVGAGI. There are 15 residues in the CDR3. This specimen belongs to a study of cytomegalovirus exposure and HLA in healthy donors. At the level of the study: Researchers found that roughly 77% of some 400 genotyped donors fell within the Caucasian-associated ancestry cluster.

The PCR was carried out with 60 Vbeta primers and 13 Jbeta primers. Measured with immunoSEQ multiplex PCR; TCRdb has only the in-frame clones, and not every one. The sample includes 55,000 to 85,000 clones, 70% to 80% of them seen just once. The source material was PBMCs. The gene calls are TRBV6-5 and TRBJ1-5, with unresolved D. The TCR was taken from a man younger than 35 in good health and CMV-seropositive. The CDR3 spells CASSPYFIGNQPQHF. CDR3 bases: TGTGCCAGCAGCCCCTATTTCATCGGGAATCAGCCCCAGCATTTT.